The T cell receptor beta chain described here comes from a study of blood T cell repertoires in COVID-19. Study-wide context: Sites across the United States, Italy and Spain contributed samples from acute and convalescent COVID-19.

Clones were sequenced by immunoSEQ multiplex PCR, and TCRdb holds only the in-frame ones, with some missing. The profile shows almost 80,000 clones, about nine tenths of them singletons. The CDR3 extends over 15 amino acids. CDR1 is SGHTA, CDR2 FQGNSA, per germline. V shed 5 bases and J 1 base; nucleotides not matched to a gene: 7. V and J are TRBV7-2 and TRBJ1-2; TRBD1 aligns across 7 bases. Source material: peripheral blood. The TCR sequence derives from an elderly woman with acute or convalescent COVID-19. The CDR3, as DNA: TGTGCCAGCAGCCCGACAGGGACCTTTAACTATGGCTACACCTTC. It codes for CASSPTGTFNYGYTF.